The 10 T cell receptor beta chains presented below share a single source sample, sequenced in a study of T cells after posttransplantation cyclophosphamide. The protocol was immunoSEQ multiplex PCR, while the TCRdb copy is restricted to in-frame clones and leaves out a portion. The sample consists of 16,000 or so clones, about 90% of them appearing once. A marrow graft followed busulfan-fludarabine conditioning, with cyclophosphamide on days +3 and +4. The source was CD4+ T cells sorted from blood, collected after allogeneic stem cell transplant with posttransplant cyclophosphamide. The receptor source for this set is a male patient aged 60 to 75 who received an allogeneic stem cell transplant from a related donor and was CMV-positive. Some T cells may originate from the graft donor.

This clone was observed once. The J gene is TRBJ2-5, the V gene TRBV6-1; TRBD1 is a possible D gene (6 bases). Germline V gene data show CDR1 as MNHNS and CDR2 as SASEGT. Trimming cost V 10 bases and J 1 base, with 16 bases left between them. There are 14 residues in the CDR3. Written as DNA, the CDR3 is TGTGCCACCGTGGCCGGGACACCCCAAGAGACCCAGTACTTC. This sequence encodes CATVAGTPQETQYF.

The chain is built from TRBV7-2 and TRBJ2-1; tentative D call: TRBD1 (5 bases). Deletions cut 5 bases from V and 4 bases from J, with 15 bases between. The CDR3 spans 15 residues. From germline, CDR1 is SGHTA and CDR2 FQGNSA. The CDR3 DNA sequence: TGTGCCAGCAGCCGCGACAGCCTCTCGTACAATGAGCAGTTCTTC. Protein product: CASSRDSLSYNEQFF.

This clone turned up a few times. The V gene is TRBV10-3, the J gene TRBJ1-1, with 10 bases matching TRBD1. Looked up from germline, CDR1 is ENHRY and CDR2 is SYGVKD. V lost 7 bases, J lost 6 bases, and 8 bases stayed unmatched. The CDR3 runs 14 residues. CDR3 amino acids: CAITLGQGSSEAFF. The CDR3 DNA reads TGTGCCATCACCCTGGGACAGGGGAGCTCTGAAGCTTTCTTT.

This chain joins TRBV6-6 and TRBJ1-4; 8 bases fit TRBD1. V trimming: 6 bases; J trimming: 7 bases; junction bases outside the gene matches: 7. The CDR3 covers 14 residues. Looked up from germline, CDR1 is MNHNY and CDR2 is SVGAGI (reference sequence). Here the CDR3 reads CASSPNTGGEKLFF. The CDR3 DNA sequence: TGTGCCAGCAGCCCAAATACAGGGGGTGAAAAACTGTTTTTT.

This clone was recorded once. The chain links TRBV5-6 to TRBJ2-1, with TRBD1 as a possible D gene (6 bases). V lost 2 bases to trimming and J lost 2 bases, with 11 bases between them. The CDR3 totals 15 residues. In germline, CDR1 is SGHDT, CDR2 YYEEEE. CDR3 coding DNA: TGTGCCAGCAGCTTATGGGACACTACCTACAATGAGCAGTTCTTC. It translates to CASSLWDTTYNEQFF.

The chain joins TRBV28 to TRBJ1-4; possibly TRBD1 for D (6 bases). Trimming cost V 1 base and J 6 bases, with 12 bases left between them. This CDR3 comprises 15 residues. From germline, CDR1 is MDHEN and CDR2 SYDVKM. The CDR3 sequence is CASSLYAAGDEKLFF. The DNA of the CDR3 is TGTGCCAGCAGTTTATATGCGGCAGGGGATGAAAAACTGTTTTTT.

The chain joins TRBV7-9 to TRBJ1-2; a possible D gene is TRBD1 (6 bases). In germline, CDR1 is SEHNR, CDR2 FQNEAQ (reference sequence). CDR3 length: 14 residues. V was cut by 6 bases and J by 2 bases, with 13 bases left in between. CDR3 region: CASSYDTGNYGYTF. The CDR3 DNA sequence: TGTGCCAGCAGTTACGATACAGGGAACTATGGCTACACCTTC. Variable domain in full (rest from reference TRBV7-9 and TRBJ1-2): DTGVSQNPRHKITKRGQNVTFRCDPISEHNRLYWYRQTLGQGPEFLTYFQNEAQLEKSRLLSDRFSAERPKGSFSTLEIQRTEQGDSAMYLCASSYDTGNYGYTFGSGTRLTVV.

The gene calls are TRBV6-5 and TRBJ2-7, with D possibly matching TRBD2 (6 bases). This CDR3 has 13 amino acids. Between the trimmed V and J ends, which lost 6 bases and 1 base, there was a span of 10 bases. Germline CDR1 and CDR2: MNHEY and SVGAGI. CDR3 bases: TGTGCCAGCAGCGGGACTGCATCCTACGAGCAGTACTTC. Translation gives CASSGTASYEQYF.

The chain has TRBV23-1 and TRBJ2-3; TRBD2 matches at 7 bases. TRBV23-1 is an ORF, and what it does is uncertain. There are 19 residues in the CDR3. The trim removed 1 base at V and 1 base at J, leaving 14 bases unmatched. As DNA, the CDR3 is TGCGCCAGCAGTCAATACTATCGGGCCCTAGCGGAGGGCACAGATACGCAGTATTTT. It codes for CASSQYYRALAEGTDTQYF.

This CDR3 reads CATSARVSSYEQYF. CDR3 nucleotides: TGTGCCACCAGCGCCCGGGTCAGCTCCTACGAGCAGTACTTC. The chain couples TRBV15 to TRBJ2-7; no clear D. V gave up 5 bases and J gave up 0 bases, with 11 bases separating them. The CDR3 length is 14 residues. Germline values: CDR1 LNHNV, CDR2 YYDKDF (reference sequence).